The 11 T cell receptor beta chains below were found in one sample sequenced in a study of blood T cell repertoires in COVID-19. The method was immunoSEQ multiplex PCR; TCRdb's version includes in-frame clones alone and lacks a portion of them. The sample records around 99,000 clones, 65% to 90% being singletons. The source material was peripheral blood. Receptors originate from a woman of 80 years or more with active or convalescent COVID-19.

V is TRBV5-4 and J is TRBJ2-1; 8 bases match TRBD2. V trimming: 0 bases; J trimming: 8 bases; junction bases outside the gene matches: 7. This CDR3 has 15 amino acids. Germline values: CDR1 SGHNT, CDR2 YYREEE (reference sequence). The CDR3 nucleotides read TGTGCCAGCAGCTTGGTGAGCGGGAGTCGTCATGAGCAGTTCTTC. Amino acids: CASSLVSGSRHEQFF.

This clone has more than one count but fewer than ten. The gene calls are TRBV2 and TRBJ1-5, with D possibly TRBD1 on 6 matching bases. CDR1 SNHLY and CDR2 FYNNEI come from the germline V gene. CDR3 length: 11 residues. Trimming took off 5 bases at V and 11 bases at J, with 10 bases between the two ends. The CDR3 region is CASSLRQAQHF. CDR3 DNA sequence: TGTGCCAGCAGTTTAAGACAGGCCCAGCATTTT.

This chain joins TRBV6-5 and TRBJ2-1; 13 nucleotides match TRBD2. The CDR3 consists of 15 residues. J was trimmed by 7 bases and V by 7 bases; bases with no gene match: 7. Germline lookup yields CDR1 MNHEY and CDR2 SVGAGI. The CDR3 reads CASTSRLAGGNEQFF. The CDR3 nucleotides are TGTGCCAGCACGTCCCGACTAGCGGGAGGTAATGAGCAGTTCTTC.

Written as DNA, the CDR3 is TGTGCCACCAGCAGAGATATCGGGGGAAACACCATATATTTT. Amino acid sequence: CATSRDIGGNTIYF. This chain links TRBV15 with TRBJ1-3; no firm D call. The CDR3 loop spans 14 amino acids. In germline, CDR1 is LNHNV, CDR2 YYDKDF (reference sequence). V was cut by 0 bases and J by 4 bases, with 7 bases left in between.

J is TRBJ1-4 and V is TRBV10-3; TRBD1 aligns across 9 bases. Losses at the gene ends were 2 bases for V and 4 bases for J; bases not matched to a gene: 2. From germline, CDR1 is ENHRY and CDR2 SYGVKD. The CDR3 is 15 amino acids. The CDR3 DNA reads TGTGCCATCAGTGAGACGGACAGGGGTAATGAAAAACTGTTTTTT. Translated, it gives CAISETDRGNEKLFF.

This chain joins TRBV27 and TRBJ1-4; a possible D gene is TRBD1 (5 bases). Trimming shortened V by 6 bases and J by 8 bases, and 19 bases separated the two germline ends. Germline assignment: CDR1 MNHEY and CDR2 SMNVEV (reference sequence). This CDR3 has 15 residues. CDR3 protein: CASRSPGFKGEKLFF. The CDR3 bases are TGTGCCAGCAGATCTCCCGGGTTTAAGGGGGAAAAACTGTTTTTT.

This clone was detected a few times. The J gene is TRBJ2-7, the V gene TRBV9, with 10 bases that match TRBD1. With 4 bases clipped from V and 5 bases from J, the junction kept 9 bases outside the gene matches. The CDR3 is made up of 15 amino acids. CDR1 SGDLS and CDR2 YYNGEE come from the germline V gene. The CDR3 reads CASSYSGTGVHEQYF. The CDR3 DNA reads TGTGCCAGCAGCTACTCCGGGACAGGGGTGCACGAGCAGTACTTC.

This CDR3 reads CASAVTGELFF. For the CDR3, the DNA is TGTGCCAGCGCGGTCACCGGGGAGCTGTTTTTT. The chain links TRBV18 to TRBJ2-2; the D is unclear. Germline V gene lookup returns CDR1 KGHSH and CDR2 LQKENI. The CDR3 runs 11 residues. The V end lost 8 bases, the J end lost 4 bases, and 5 bases lay between the germline ends.

V is TRBV6-5 and J is TRBJ2-7, with 7 nucleotides matching TRBD2. From germline, CDR1 is MNHEY and CDR2 SVGAGI. CDR3 length: 13 amino acids. V lost 8 bases to trimming and J lost 2 bases; unmatched junction nucleotides: 6. The CDR3 DNA reads as TGTGCCAGCCTTCCCAGCGGGGCCTACGAGCAGTACTTC. As protein: CASLPSGAYEQYF.

The V gene is TRBV4-1, the J gene TRBJ2-7; 8 bases fit TRBD2. V trimming: 3 bases; J trimming: 2 bases; junction bases outside the gene matches: 21. Germline V lookup: CDR1 MGHRA, CDR2 YSYEKL. This CDR3 contains 20 residues. CDR3 loop: CASSHPMAGSSFGRAYEQYF. Here the CDR3 DNA reads TGCGCCAGCAGCCACCCCATGGCCGGTTCGTCGTTCGGGAGGGCCTACGAGCAGTACTTC.

V gene TRBV7-8 combines with J gene TRBJ2-7, with 10 positions matching TRBD2. Losses at the gene ends were 5 bases for V and 3 bases for J; bases not matched to a gene: 10. The CDR3 length is 16 residues. The V gene's germline CDR1 is SGHVS and CDR2 FQNEAQ. This CDR3 is CASSRLTRTSGYEQYF. The DNA of the CDR3 is TGTGCCAGCAGCCGACTGACGCGGACTAGCGGCTACGAGCAGTACTTC. Full variable domain (outside the CDR3, taken from reference TRBV7-8 and TRBJ2-7): GAGVSQSPRYKVAKRGQDVALRCDPISGHVSLFWYQQALGQGPEFLTYFQNEAQLDKSGLPSDRFFAERPEGSVSTLKIQRTQQEDSAVYLCASSRLTRTSGYEQYFGPGTRLTVT.